This T cell receptor beta chain was recovered during a study of blood T cell repertoires in COVID-19. As concerns this clone: The sample contains more than one DNA sequence encoding this CDR3.

How the authors handled the data: How many nucleated cells were present was estimated from reference gene primer amplification. TCRdb's copy holds only in-frame clones and misses some; the assay was immunoSEQ multiplex PCR. Clone size and the V and J calls come from that table; the DNA yielded D and trimming. The sample shows 400,000 to 550,000 clones, around 90% of them seen only once. The CDR3 totals 14 residues. J lost 4 bases, V lost 4 bases, and 7 bases had no gene match. Looked up from germline, CDR1 is SGDLS and CDR2 is YYNGEE. The chain employs TRBV9 and TRBJ2-5; the match to TRBD1 covers 7 bases. Material: PBMCs or T cells enriched from blood (not recorded which). This clonotype was obtained from a woman between 18 and 29 years old with acute COVID-19. CDR3 sequence reads: CASSPRDSRETQYF. Written as DNA, the CDR3 is TGTGCCAGCAGCCCGAGGGACAGCCGAGAGACCCAGTACTTC.